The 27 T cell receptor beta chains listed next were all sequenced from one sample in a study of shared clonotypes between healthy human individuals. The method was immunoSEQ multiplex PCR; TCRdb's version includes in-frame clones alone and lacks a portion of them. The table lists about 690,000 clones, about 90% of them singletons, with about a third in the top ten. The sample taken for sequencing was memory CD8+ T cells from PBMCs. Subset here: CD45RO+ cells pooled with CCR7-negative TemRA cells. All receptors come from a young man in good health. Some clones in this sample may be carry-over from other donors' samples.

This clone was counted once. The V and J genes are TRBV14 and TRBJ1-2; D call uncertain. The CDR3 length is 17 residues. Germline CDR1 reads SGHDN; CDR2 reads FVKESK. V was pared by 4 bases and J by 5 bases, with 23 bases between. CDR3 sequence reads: CASSRLREDLKEYGYTF. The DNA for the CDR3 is TGTGCCAGCAGCCGCCTTAGGGAGGACCTTAAAGAGTATGGCTACACCTTC. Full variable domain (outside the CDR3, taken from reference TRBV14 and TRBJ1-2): EAGVTQFPSHSVIEKGQTVTLRCDPISGHDNLYWYRRVMGKEIKFLLHFVKESKQDESGMPNNRFLAERTGGTYSTLKVQPAELEDSGVYFCASSRLREDLKEYGYTFGSGTRLTVV.

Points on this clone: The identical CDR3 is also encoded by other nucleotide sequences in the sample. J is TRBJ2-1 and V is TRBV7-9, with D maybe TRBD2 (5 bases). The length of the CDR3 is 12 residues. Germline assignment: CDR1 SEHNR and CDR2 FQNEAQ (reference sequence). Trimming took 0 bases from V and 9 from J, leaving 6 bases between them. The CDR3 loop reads CASSLAAGEQFF. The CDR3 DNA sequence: TGTGCCAGCAGCTTAGCTGCGGGTGAGCAGTTCTTC. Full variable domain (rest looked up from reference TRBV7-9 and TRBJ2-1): DTGVSQNPRHKITKRGQNVTFRCDPISEHNRLYWYRQTLGQGPEFLTYFQNEAQLEKSRLLSDRFSAERPKGSFSTLEIQRTEQGDSAMYLCASSLAAGEQFFGPGTRLTVL.

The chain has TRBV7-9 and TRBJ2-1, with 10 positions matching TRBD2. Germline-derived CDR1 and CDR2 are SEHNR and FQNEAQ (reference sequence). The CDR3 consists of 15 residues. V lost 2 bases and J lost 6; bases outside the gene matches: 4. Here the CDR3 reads CASSLSPSGSNEQFF. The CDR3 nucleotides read TGTGCCAGCAGCTTAAGTCCTAGCGGGAGCAATGAGCAGTTCTTC.

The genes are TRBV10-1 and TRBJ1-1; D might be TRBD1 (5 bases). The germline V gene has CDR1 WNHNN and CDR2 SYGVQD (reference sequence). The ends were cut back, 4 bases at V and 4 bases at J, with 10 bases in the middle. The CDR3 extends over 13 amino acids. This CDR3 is CASSVGAFTEAFF. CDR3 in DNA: TGCGCCAGCAGTGTTGGGGCTTTCACTGAAGCTTTCTTT.

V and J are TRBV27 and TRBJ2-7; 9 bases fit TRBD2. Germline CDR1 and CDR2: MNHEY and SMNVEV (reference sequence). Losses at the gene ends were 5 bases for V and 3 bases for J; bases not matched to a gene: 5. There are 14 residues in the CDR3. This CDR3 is CASSRLAGDYEQYF. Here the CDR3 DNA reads TGTGCCAGCAGTCGCTTAGCGGGAGACTACGAGCAGTACTTC.

Here the CDR3 DNA reads TGTGCCAGCAGCTCGCAGGAAGGTACGCAGTATTTT. Amino acids: CASSSQEGTQYF. The V call is TRBV9, the J call TRBJ2-3; D not resolved. The CDR3 loop spans 12 amino acids. Trimming removed 4 bases from V and 8 bases from J, with 11 bases in between. The germline CDR1 and CDR2 sequences are SGDLS and YYNGEE. The entire variable domain, with the rest obtained from reference TRBV9 and TRBJ2-3, is as follows: DSGVTQTPKHLITATGQRVTLRCSPRSGDLSVYWYQQSLDQGLQFLIQYYNGEERAKGNILERFSAQQFPDLHSELNLSSLELGDSALYFCASSSQEGTQYFGPGTRLTVL.

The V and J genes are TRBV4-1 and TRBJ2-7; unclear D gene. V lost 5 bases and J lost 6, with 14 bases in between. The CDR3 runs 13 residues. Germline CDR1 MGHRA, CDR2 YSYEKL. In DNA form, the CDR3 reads TGCGCCAGCAGCTTTAGCCTACTTCTCGAGCAGTACTTC. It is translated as CASSFSLLLEQYF.

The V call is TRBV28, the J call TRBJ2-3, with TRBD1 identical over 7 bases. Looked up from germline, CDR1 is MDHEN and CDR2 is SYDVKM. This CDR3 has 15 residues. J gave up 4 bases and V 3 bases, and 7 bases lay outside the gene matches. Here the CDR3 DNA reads TGTGCCAGCAGTTTGAGGGGGCTGGTCCCAGATACGCAGTATTTT. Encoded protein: CASSLRGLVPDTQYF.

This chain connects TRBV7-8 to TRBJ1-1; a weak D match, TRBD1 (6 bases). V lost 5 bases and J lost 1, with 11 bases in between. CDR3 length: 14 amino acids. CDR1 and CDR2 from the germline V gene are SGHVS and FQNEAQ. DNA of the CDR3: TGTGCCAGCAGCGCCTACAGGGAGAACACTGAAGCTTTCTTT. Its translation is CASSAYRENTEAFF.

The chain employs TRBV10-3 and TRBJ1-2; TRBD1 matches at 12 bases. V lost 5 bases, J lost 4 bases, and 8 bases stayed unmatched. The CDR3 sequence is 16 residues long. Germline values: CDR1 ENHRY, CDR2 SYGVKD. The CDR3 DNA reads TGTGCCATCAGTCCGGGACAGGGGGCAGGCGGCTATGGCTACACCTTC. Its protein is CAISPGQGAGGYGYTF.

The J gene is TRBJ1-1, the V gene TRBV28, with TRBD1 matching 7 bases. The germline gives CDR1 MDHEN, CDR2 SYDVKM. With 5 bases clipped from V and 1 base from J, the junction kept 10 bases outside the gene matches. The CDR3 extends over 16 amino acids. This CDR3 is CASSLTGEGANTEAFF. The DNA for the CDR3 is TGTGCCAGCAGTCTTACAGGGGAAGGGGCGAACACTGAAGCTTTCTTT.

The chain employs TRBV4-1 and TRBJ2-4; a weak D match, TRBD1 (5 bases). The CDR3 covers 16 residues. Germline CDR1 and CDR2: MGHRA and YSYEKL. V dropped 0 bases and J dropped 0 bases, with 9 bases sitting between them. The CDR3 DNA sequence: TGCGCCAGCAGCCAAGATATGGGGCTAGCCAAAAACATTCAGTACTTC. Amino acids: CASSQDMGLAKNIQYF.

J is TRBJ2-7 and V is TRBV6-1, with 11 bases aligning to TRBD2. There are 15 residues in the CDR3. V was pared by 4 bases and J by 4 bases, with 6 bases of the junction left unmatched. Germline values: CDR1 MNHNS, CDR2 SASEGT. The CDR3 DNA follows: TGTGCCAGCAGTGTTTCCGGGACTAGCGGTTACGAGCAGTACTTC. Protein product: CASSVSGTSGYEQYF.

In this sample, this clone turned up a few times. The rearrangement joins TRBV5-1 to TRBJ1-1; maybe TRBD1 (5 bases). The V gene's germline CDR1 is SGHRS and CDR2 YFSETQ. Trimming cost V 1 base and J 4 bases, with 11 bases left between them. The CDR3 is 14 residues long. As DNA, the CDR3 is TGCGCCAGCAGCTTGCCCAGGGAGAGCACTGAAGCTTTCTTT. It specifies CASSLPRESTEAFF.

CDR3 nucleotides: TGCGCCAGCAGTCACCGAGAGACAGGGGGCTCGGCCGGGGAGCTGTTTTTT. It yields the protein CASSHRETGGSAGELFF. The rearrangement joins TRBV23-1 to TRBJ2-2, with 10 bases lining up with TRBD1. TRBV23-1 is annotated as an ORF whose role is uncertain. This CDR3 has 17 amino acids. The J segment lost 6 bases and the V segment lost 3 bases, leaving 10 bases of the junction unmatched.

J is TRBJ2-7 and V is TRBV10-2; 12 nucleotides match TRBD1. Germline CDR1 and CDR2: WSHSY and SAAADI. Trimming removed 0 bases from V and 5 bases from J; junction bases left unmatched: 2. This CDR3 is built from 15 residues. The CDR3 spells CASSESGQGANEQYF. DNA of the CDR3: TGCGCCAGCAGTGAGTCGGGACAGGGGGCCAACGAGCAGTACTTC.

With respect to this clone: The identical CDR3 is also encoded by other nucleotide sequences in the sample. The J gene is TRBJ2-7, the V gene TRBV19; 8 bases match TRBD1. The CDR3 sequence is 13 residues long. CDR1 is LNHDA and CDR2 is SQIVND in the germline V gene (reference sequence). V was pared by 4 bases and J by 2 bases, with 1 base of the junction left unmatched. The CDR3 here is CASSTTGAYEQYF. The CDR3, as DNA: TGTGCCAGTAGTACGACAGGGGCCTACGAGCAGTACTTC. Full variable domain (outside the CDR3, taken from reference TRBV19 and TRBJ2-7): DGGITQSPKYLFRKEGQNVTLSCEQNLNHDAMYWYRQDPGQGLRLIYYSQIVNDFQKGDIAEGYSVSREKKESFPLTVTSAQKNPTAFYLCASSTTGAYEQYFGPGTRLTVT.

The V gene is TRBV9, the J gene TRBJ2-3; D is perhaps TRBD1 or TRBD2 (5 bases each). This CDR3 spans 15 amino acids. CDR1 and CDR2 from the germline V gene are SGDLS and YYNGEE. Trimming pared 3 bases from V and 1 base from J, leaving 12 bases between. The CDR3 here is CASSDGTVRTDTQYF. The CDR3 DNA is TGTGCCAGCAGCGACGGGACGGTACGCACAGATACGCAGTATTTT.

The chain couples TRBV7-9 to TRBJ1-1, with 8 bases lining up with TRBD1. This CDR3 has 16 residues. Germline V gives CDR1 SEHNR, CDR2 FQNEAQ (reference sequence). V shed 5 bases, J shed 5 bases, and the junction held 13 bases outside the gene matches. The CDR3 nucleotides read TGTGCCAGCAGCCCTAAGGAGCAGGGGGCTAGTACTGAAGCTTTCTTT. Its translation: CASSPKEQGASTEAFF.

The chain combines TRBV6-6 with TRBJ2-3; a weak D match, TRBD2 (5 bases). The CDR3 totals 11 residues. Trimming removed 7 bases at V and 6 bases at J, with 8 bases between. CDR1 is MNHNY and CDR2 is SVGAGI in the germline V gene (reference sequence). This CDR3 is CASIERDTQYF. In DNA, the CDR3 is TGTGCCAGCATTGAGCGGGATACGCAGTATTTT.

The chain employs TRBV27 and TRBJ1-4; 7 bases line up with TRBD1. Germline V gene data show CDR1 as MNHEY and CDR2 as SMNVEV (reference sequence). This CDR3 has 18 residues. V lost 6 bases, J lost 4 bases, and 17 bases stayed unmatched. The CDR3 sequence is CASSPDPPGGFDNEKLFF. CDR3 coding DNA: TGTGCCAGCAGCCCGGACCCCCCAGGGGGGTTTGATAATGAAAAACTGTTTTTT.

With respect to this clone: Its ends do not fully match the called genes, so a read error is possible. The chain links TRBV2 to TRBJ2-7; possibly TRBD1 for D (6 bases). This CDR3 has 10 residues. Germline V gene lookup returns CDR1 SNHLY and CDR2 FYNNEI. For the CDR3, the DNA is TGTGCCAGCAGTGCCGGGACACCCGACTTC. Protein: CASSAGTPDF.

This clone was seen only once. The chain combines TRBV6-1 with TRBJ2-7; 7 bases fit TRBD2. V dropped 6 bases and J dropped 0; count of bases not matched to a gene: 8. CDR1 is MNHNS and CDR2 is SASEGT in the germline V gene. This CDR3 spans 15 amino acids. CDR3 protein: CASRPPRGSSYEQYF. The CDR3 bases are TGTGCCAGCAGGCCCCCGCGGGGGAGCTCCTACGAGCAGTACTTC.

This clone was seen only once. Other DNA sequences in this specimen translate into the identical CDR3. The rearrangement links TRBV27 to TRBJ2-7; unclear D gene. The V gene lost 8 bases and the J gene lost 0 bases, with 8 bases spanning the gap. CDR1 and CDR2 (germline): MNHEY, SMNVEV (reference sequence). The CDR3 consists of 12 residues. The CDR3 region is CASSANSYEQYF. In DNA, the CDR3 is TGTGCCAGCTCCGCCAACTCCTACGAGCAGTACTTC.

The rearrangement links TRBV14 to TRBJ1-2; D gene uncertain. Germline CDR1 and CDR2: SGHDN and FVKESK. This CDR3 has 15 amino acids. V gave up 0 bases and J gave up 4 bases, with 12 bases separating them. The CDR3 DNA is TGTGCCAGCAGCCAAGATCAAGTGGGCTTCTATGGCTACACCTTC. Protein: CASSQDQVGFYGYTF.

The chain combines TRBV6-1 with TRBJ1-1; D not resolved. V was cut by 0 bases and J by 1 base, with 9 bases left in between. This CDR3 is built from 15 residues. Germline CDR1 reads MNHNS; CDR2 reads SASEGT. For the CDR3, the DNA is TGTGCCAGCAGTGAAGCGAGAAGGGCGAACACTGAAGCTTTCTTT. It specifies CASSEARRANTEAFF.

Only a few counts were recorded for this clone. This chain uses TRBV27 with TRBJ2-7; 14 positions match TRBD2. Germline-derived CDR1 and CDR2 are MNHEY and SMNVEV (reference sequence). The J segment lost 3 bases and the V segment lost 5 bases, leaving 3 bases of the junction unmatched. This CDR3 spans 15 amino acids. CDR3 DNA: TGTGCCAGCAGTGCCGGGACTAGCGGGAGCTACGAGCAGTACTTC. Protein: CASSAGTSGSYEQYF.